These 6 T cell receptor beta chains originate from one sample sequenced in a study of human T cells and chemical hapten exposure. The time point here: patch test 2, 6 weeks after DPC sensitization. Treatment meaning: therapeutic diphenylcyclopropenone sensitization with weekly scalp DPC. TCRdb re-analysed the RACE reads in MiXCR, keeping a single row per CDR3 protein. The sample shows a few hundred thousand distinct CDR3 sequences, nearly 6.5% of them seen only once. Sample: whole blood, taken in connection with sensitization to the hapten diphenylcyclopropenone (DPC). The receptor set was obtained from a young woman with alopecia areata. Some clones in this sample may be carry-over from other donors' samples.

In this sample, this clonotype turned up many times. The chain employs TRBV7-9 and TRBJ1-3; the D gene is possibly TRBD1 (6 bases). This CDR3 has 16 amino acids. Germline assignment: CDR1 SEHNR and CDR2 FQNEAQ (reference sequence). V was trimmed by 1 base and J by 0 bases, leaving 10 bases between them. CDR3 nucleotides: TGTGCCAGCAGCTTAGAAACAGGGTCCTCTGGAAACACCATATATTTT. Residues: CASSLETGSSGNTIYF.

This clonotype was observed at least ten times. V and J are TRBV5-1 and TRBJ1-1; tentative D call: TRBD1 (6 bases). Germline V gene lookup returns CDR1 SGHRS and CDR2 YFSETQ. CDR3 size: 15 residues. Trimming took off 5 bases at V and 1 base at J, with 15 bases between the two ends. In DNA form, the CDR3 reads TGCGCCAGCAGTGGAGGTATGACAGGGAACACTGAAGCTTTCTTT. Translation gives CASSGGMTGNTEAFF.

This clonotype occurred a few times. The chain carries TRBV12-3 or TRBV12-4 and TRBJ2-5, with 7 bases fitting TRBD2. The junction had 7 bases not matched to a gene; V was cut back by 11 bases and J by 1 base. The CDR3 spans 13 residues. The CDR3 nucleotides read TGTGCCGTCGCGCGGGGGAGCCAAGAGACCCAGTACTTC. Translated, it gives CAVARGSQETQYF.

This clonotype was seen at least ten times. The chain has TRBV12-3 or TRBV12-4 and TRBJ1-3; the D gene is possibly TRBD1 (6 bases). The CDR3 spans 20 residues. Trimming removed 3 bases at V and 1 base at J, with 25 bases between. Here the CDR3 DNA reads TGTGCCAGCAGTTTTTCCGCTCTCAATGGGGGGGCAAGGTCTGGAAACACCATATATTTT. Encoded protein: CASSFSALNGGARSGNTIYF.

This clonotype has a count of ten or more. V is TRBV6-2 or TRBV6-3 and J is TRBJ1-5; D unresolved. The CDR3 contains 15 residues. Germline CDR1 reads MNHEY; CDR2 reads SVGEGT. Trimming cost V 2 bases and J 1 base, with 9 bases left between them. The CDR3 loop reads CASSYRRFSNQPQHF. DNA of the CDR3: TGTGCCAGCAGTTACAGAAGGTTCAGCAATCAGCCCCAGCATTTT.

The table lists this clonotype with a few counts. Here the CDR3 reads CSVPASGGASDTQYF. In DNA form, the CDR3 reads TGCAGCGTTCCAGCTAGCGGGGGGGCCTCAGATACGCAGTATTTT. The chain is built from TRBV29-1 and TRBJ2-3; 12 bases map to TRBD2. The CDR3 is 15 residues long. J gave up 4 bases and V 5 bases, and 7 bases lay outside the gene matches. Germline CDR1 and CDR2: SQVTM and ANQGSEA.